This T cell receptor (beta chain) comes out of a study of cytomegalovirus exposure and HLA in healthy donors. V gave up 3 bases and J gave up 1 base, with 18 bases separating them. Germline CDR1 GTSNPN, CDR2 SVGIG (reference sequence). This CDR3 contains 16 residues. 60 Vbeta and 13 Jbeta primers were used in PCR. The table came from immunoSEQ multiplex PCR; TCRdb's copy has only in-frame clones and leaves some out. This table holds about 80,000 clones, around 60% found once. The sequencing sample was made of PBMCs. This TCR came from a male donor in good health and CMV-seropositive. The chain couples TRBV30 to TRBJ1-1; D perhaps matches TRBD1 (6 bases). This CDR3 reads CAWSTLPQGTNTEAFF. CDR3 DNA: TGTGCCTGGAGCACCCTTCCACAGGGAACGAACACTGAAGCTTTCTTT. Looking up the rest from reference TRBV30 and TRBJ1-1 gives the full variable domain: SQTIHQWPATLVQPVGSPLSLECTVEGTSNPNLYWYRQAAGRGLQLLFYSVGIGQISSEVPQNLSASRPQDRQFILSSKKLLLSDSGFYLCAWSTLPQGTNTEAFFGQGTRLTVV.